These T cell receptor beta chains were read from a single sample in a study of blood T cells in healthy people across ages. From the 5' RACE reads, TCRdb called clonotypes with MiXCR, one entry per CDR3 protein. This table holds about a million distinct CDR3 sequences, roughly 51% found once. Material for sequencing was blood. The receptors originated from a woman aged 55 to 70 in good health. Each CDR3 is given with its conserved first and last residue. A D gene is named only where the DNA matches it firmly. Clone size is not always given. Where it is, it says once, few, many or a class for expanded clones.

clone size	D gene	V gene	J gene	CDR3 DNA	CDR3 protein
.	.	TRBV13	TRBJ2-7	TGTGCCAGCAGCGCCGACAGAGAACCCTACGAGCAGTACTTC	CASSADREPYEQYF
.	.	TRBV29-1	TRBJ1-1	TGCGGCGTGAAGGGAGCCGGGAACACTGAAGCTTTCTTT	CGVKGAGNTEAFF
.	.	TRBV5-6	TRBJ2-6	TGTGCCAGCAGCTCGCGACCGGGAACTGGGGCCAACGTCCTGACTTTC	CASSSRPGTGANVLTF
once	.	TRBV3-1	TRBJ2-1	TGTGCCAGCAGCCAAGAAACCAATGAGCAGTTCTTC	CASSQETNEQFF
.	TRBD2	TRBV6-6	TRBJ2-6	TGTGCCAGCTGGGGGGGCTCTGGGGCCAACGTCCTGACTTTC	CASWGGSGANVLTF
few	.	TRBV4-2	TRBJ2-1	TGTGCCAGCAGCCATTTCCAGTCCTACAATGAGCAGTTCTTC	CASSHFQSYNEQFF
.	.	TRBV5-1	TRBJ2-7	TGCGCCAGCAGCGGGACCGCCGGGGAGGACGAGCAGTACTTC	CASSGTAGEDEQYF
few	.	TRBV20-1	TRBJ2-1	TGCAGTGCTAGAGATGGCGCAGGGTTAGGCAATGAGCAGTTCTTC	CSARDGAGLGNEQFF
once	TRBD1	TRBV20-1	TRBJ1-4	TGCAGTGCTCGGCCCAGATACAGGGGTACCCCTCAAACTAATGAAAAACTGTTTTTT	CSARPRYRGTPQTNEKLFF
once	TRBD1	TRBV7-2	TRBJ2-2	TGTGCCAGCAGCGAAACAGGGGGGAGCAACACCGGGGAGCTGTTTTTT	CASSETGGSNTGELFF
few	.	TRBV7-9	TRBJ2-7	TGTGCCAGCAGTCCCGTCCGGGGCTACGAGCAGTACTTC	CASSPVRGYEQYF
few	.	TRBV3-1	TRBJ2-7	TGTGCCAGCAGCCAAGTAGGTAGGCACGAGCAGTACTTC	CASSQVGRHEQYF
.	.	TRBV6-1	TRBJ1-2	TGTGCCAGCAGTGATCAGTATGGCTACACCTTC	CASSDQYGYTF
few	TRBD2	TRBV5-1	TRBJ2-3	TGCGCCAGCCTTCTAGGGAGGGTCGGCACAGATACGCAGTATTTT	CASLLGRVGTDTQYF
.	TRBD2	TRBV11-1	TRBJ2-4	TGTGCCAGCAGCTTATATAGGGTAGCTAGCGGGACTGCCAAAAACATTCAGTACTTC	CASSLYRVASGTAKNIQYF
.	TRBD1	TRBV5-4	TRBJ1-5	TGTGCCAGCAGCCCCGGGACAGGGGGGGGGGCTAATCAGCCCCAGCATTTT	CASSPGTGGGANQPQHF
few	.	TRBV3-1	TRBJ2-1	TGTGCCAGCAGCCAAGGCGGGACTTACAATGAGCAGTTCTTC	CASSQGGTYNEQFF
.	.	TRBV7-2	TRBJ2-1	TGTGCCAGCAGCTTAGCTCACGGGAACTCCTACAATGAGCAGTTCTTC	CASSLAHGNSYNEQFF
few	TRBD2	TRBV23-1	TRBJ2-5	TGCGCCACCGAAGCGGGAGGGATCCAGACCCAGTACTTC	CATEAGGIQTQYF
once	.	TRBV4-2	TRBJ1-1	TGTGCCAGCAGCCAAGGGGGCAGGTCCACTGAAGCTTTCTTT	CASSQGGRSTEAFF
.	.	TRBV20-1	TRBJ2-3	TGCAGTGCTAATATCGCAGATACGCAGTATTTT	CSANIADTQYF
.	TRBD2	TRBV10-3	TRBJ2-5	TGTGCCATCAGTGAGCACGGACTAGCGGGAGGCCCGGAGGGGGAGACCCAGTACTTC	CAISEHGLAGGPEGETQYF
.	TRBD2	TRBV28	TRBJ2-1	TGTGCCAGCAGCTATCAAAGCGGGAGTGAGCAGTTCTTC	CASSYQSGSEQFF
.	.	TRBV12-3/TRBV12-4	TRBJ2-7	TGTGCCAGCAAGGCGGGGATGAACTACGAGCAGTACTTC	CASKAGMNYEQYF
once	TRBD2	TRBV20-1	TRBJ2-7	TGCAGTGCTAGGAGGGGCGGGAGGAACAATGAGCAGTACTTC	CSARRGGRNNEQYF
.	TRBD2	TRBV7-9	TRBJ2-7	TGTGCCAGCAGCTTAGATGGGACTAGCGGGAGGAACTACGAGCAGTACTTC	CASSLDGTSGRNYEQYF
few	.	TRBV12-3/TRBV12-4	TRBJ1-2	TGTGCCAGCAGTTACGGGGACACGAACTATGGCTACACCTTC	CASSYGDTNYGYTF
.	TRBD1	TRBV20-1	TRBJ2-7	TGCAGTGCGTGTCGGGACAGGGGTGGCGAGCAGTACTTC	CSACRDRGGEQYF
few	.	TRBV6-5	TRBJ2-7	TGTGCCAGCAGGGCGGGTACAGGGTCCTACGAGCAGTACTTC	CASRAGTGSYEQYF
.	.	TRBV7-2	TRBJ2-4	TGTGCCAGCAGCTTAGGCCCAGCGGAAAACATTCAGTACTTC	CASSLGPAENIQYF
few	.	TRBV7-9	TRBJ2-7	TGTGCCAGTCAAGTCTCCTACGAGCAGTACTTC	CASQVSYEQYF
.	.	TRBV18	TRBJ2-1	TGTGCCAGCTCACCATTGAGGGCTGAAGAGCAGTTCTTC	CASSPLRAEEQFF
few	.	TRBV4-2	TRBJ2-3	TGTGCCAGCAGCCCAGACCCACAGTCGGATACGCAGTATTTT	CASSPDPQSDTQYF
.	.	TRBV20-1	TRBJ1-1	TGCAGTGCTAGCAGGTCCATGAACACTGAAGCTTTCTTT	CSASRSMNTEAFF
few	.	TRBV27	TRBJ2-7	TGTGCCAGCAGTTTCCGACAGTCCTACGAGCAGTACTTC	CASSFRQSYEQYF
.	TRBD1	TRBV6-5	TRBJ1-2	TGTGCCAGCAGTTCACGGACAGGGGGCCGTAGTGGCTACACCTTC	CASSSRTGGRSGYTF
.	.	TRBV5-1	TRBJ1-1	TGCGCCAGCAGATTGCAAAGGGCGAACACTGAAGCTTTCTTT	CASRLQRANTEAFF
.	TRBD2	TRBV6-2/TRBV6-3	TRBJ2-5	TGTGCCAGCAGAAGGGCTGGGAGGGGCGAGACCCCGTACTTC	CASRRAGRGETPYF
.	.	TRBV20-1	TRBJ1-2	TGCAGTGCTAGAGCGAAAGGGGATAAGGTGGGGGATGGCTACACCTTC	CSARAKGDKVGDGYTF
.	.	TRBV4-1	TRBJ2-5	TGCGCCAGCAGCCAATCGCGGTTCGGGCGGGAGTCAGGGGCGTACCAAGAGACCCAGTACTTC	CASSQSRFGRESGAYQETQYF
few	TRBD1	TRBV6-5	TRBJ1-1	TGTGCCAGCAGCCAGGGGGACAGAAGAGGTGAAGCTTTCTTT	CASSQGDRRGEAFF
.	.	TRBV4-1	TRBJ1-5	TGCGCCAGCAGCCCTGACTCCCTAGGTCAGCCCCAGCATTTT	CASSPDSLGQPQHF
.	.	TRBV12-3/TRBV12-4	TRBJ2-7	TGTGCCAGCAGTTTGGGAGTATCCCGAGGGACCTACGAGCAGTACTTC	CASSLGVSRGTYEQYF
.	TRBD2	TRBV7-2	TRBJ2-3	TGTGCCAGCAGCTTAAGTCTAGCGGGAGCCGATACGCAGTATTTT	CASSLSLAGADTQYF
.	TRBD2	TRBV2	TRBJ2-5	TGTGCCAGCAGTGCGGCGGGAGGTACAAGAGAGACCCAGTACTTC	CASSAAGGTRETQYF
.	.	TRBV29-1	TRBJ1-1	TGCAGCGTCCCGGGTTCTTTCAGCACTGAAGCTTTCTTT	CSVPGSFSTEAFF
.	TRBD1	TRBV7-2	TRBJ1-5	TGTGCCAGCAGCTTACAGGGGGAGACCCAGCATTTT	CASSLQGETQHF
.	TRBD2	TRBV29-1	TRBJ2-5	TGCAGCGCAGCGGGAGTAGTCGGAGAGACCCAGTACTTC	CSAAGVVGETQYF
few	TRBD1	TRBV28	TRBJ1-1	TGTGCCAGCAGTTCACCGGGACAGCTAACTGAAGCTTTCTTT	CASSSPGQLTEAFF
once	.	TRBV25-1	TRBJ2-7	TGTGCCAGCAGTAACCTCGACTACAATGAGCAGTACTTC	CASSNLDYNEQYF